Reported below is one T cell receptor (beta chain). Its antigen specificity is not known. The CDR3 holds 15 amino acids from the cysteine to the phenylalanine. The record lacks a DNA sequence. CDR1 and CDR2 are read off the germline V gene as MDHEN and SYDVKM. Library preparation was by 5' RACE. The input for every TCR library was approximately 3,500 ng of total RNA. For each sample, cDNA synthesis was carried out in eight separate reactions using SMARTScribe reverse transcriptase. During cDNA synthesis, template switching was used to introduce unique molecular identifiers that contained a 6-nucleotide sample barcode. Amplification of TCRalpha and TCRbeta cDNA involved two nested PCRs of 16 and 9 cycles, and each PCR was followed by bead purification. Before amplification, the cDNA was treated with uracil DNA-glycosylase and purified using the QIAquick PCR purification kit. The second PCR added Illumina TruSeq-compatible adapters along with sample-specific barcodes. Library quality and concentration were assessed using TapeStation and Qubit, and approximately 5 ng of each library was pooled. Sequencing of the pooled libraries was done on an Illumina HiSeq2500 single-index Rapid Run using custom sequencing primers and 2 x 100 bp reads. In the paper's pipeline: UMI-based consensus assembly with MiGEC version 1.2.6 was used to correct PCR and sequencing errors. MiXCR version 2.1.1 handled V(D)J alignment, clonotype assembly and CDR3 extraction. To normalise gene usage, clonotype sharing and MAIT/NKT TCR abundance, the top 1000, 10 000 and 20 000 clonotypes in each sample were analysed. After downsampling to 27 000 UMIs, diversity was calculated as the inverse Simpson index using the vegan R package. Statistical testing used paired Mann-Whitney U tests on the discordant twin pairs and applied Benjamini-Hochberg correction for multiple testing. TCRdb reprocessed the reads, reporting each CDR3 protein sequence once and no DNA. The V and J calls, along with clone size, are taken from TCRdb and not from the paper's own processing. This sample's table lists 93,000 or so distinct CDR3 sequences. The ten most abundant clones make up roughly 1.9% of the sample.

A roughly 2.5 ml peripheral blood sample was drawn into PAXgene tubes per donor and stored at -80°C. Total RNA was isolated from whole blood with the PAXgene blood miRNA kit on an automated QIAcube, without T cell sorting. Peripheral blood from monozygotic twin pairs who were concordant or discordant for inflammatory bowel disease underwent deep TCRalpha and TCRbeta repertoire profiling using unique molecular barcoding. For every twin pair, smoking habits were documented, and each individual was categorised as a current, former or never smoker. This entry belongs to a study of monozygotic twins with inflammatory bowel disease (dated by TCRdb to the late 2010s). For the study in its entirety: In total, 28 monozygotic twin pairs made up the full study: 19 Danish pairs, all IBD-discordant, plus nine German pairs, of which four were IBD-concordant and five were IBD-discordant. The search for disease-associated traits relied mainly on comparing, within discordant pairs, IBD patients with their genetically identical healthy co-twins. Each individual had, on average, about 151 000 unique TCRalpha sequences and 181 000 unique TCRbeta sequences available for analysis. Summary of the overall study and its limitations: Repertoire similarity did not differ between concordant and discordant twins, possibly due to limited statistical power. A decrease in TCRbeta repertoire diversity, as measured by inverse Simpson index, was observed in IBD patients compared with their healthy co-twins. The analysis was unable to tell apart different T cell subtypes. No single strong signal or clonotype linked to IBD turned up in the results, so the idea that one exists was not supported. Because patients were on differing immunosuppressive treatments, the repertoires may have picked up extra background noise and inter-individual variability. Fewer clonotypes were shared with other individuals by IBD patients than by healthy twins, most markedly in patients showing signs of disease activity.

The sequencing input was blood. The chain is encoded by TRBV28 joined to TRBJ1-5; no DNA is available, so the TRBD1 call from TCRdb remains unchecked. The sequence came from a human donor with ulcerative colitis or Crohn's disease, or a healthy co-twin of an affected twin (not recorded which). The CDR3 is CASSLSGNSNQPQHF. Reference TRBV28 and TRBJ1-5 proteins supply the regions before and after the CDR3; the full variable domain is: DVKVTQSSRYLVKRTGEKVFLECVQDMDHENMFWYRQDPGLGLRLIYFSYDVKMKEKGDIPEGYSVSREKKERFSLILESASTNQTSMYLCASSLSGNSNQPQHFGDGTRLSIL.